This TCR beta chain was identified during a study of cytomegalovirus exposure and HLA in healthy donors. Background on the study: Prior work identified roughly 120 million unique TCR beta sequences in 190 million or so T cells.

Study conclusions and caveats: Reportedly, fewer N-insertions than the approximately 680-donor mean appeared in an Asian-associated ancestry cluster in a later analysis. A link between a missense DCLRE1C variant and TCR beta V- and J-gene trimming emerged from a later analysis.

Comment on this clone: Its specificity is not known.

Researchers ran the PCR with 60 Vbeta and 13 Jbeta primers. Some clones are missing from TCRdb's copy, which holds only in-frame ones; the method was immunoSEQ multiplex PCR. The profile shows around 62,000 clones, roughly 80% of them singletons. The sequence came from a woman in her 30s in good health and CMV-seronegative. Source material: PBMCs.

The DNA for the CDR3 is TGCAGCGTTGAAGAAAGCCGGGGGGCTTTCTCCTACGAGCAGTACTTC. It is translated as CSVEESRGAFSYEQYF. This chain joins TRBV29-1 and TRBJ2-5; weak D call: TRBD2 (7 bases). TRBJ2-7 explains the end of the DNA better; the J call may be wrong. This CDR3 comprises 16 residues. Germline-derived CDR1 and CDR2 are SQVTM and ANQGSEA.